This T cell receptor beta chain was retrieved from a study of technical replicates of blood from four donors. Assay: immunoSEQ multiplex PCR; the TCRdb copy retains only in-frame clones and omits some. The sample has 95,000 or so clones, roughly 95% seen once. Germline V gene lookup returns CDR1 MNHEY and CDR2 SVGAGI. Losses at the gene ends were 7 bases for V and 6 bases for J; bases not matched to a gene: 8. The CDR3 is made up of 14 amino acids. The gene calls are TRBV6-5 and TRBJ2-7; 11 bases agree with TRBD2. The sample consisted of T cells isolated from PBMCs. The sequence came from a human donor in good health. The CDR3 nucleotides are TGTGCCAGCACTTCACTAGCGGGAGTTTCCGAGCAGTACTTC. Protein sequence: CASTSLAGVSEQYF.